Below are 7 T cell receptor beta chains sequenced from a single sample in a study of molecular identifiers for immune sequencing clone quantification. TCRdb processed the PCR reads anew with MiXCR; each CDR3 protein has one entry. Here the sample spans hundreds of thousands of distinct CDR3 sequences, over 20% being singletons. Sequencing used naive CD8+ T cells from blood, with Jurkat cell RNA spiked in. Subset in this sample: FACS-sorted CD8+CD4-CCR7+CD45RA+ naive T cells. The receptors derive from a human donor in good health. Some libraries in this study had Jurkat cell RNA spiked in.

For this clonotype: Being one base from a much bigger clone, this may be a read error. The chain is built from TRBV4-2 and TRBJ2-1; the D gene could be TRBD1 or TRBD2 (6 bases each). V was shortened by 4 bases and J by 10 bases, with 8 bases between the two germline ends. The germline V gene encodes CDR1 LGHNA and CDR2 YNFKEQ. The CDR3 is made up of 11 amino acids. CDR3 bases: TGTGCCAGCAGCCGGGGGGCAGAGCAGTTCTTC. Encoded protein: CASSRGAEQFF.

This clonotype has ten or more counts. The chain has TRBV6-5 and TRBJ2-7; 7 bases are a match to TRBD1. This CDR3 is 14 amino acids long. V was pared by 6 bases and J by 1 base, with 6 bases of the junction left unmatched. CDR1 is MNHEY, CDR2 SVGAGI, per germline. The CDR3 reads CASRKRQGSYEQYF. The CDR3 DNA is TGTGCCAGCAGAAAGAGACAGGGATCCTACGAGCAGTACTTC.

The chain uses TRBV12-3 or TRBV12-4 and TRBJ1-4; perhaps TRBD1 as D (5 bases). This CDR3 contains 16 residues. The ends were cut back, 5 bases at V and 5 bases at J, with 18 bases in the middle. CDR3 coding DNA: TGTGCCAGCAGTGGGGTCGGCGGGGCGCAAAATGAAAAACTGTTTTTT. Its protein product is CASSGVGGAQNEKLFF.

This clonotype was recorded many times. V usage is TRBV20-1 and J usage is TRBJ2-5; D call uncertain. The ends were cut back, 4 bases at V and 3 bases at J, with 15 bases in the middle. Germline V CDR1 and CDR2: DFQATT, SNEGSKA (reference sequence). CDR3 size: 14 residues. This CDR3 is CSATLLDAKETQYF. CDR3 bases: TGCAGTGCTACCCTTCTGGACGCTAAAGAGACCCAGTACTTC.

This clonotype was recorded a few times. A much more abundant neighbour one base away suggests this may be a read error. The chain couples TRBV28 to TRBJ2-5; 13 bases match TRBD2. The CDR3 spans 17 residues. Germline V gives CDR1 MDHEN, CDR2 SYDVKM. The CDR3 protein is CASGLQTSGRAQETQYF. DNA of the CDR3: TGTGCCAGCGGTTTACAAACTAGCGGGAGGGCCCAAGAGACCCAGTACTTC.

This clonotype was seen many times. The chain combines TRBV7-9 with TRBJ2-7; D may be TRBD2 (6 bases). Trimming stripped 5 bases from V and 5 bases from J, with 13 bases between. The CDR3 is 13 amino acids. Per the germline V gene, CDR1 is SEHNR and CDR2 is FQNEAQ (reference sequence). CDR3 sequence (DNA): TGTGCCAGCAGCCCGCGGGGTAGGAACGAGCAGTACTTC. Translating gives CASSPRGRNEQYF. The full variable domain, rest sourced from reference TRBV7-9 and TRBJ2-7, is DTGVSQNPRHKITKRGQNVTFRCDPISEHNRLYWYRQTLGQGPEFLTYFQNEAQLEKSRLLSDRFSAERPKGSFSTLEIQRTEQGDSAMYLCASSPRGRNEQYFGPGTRLTVT.

This clonotype was observed at least ten times. The genes are TRBV27 and TRBJ1-5; D is unresolved. The CDR3 runs 18 residues. Germline CDR1 reads MNHEY; CDR2 reads SMNVEV (reference sequence). V lost 1 base, J lost 2 bases, and 18 bases lay in between. The CDR3 spells CASSLFAGYGRGNQPQHF. For the CDR3, the DNA is TGTGCCAGCAGTTTATTCGCTGGATATGGGCGAGGCAATCAGCCCCAGCATTTT.